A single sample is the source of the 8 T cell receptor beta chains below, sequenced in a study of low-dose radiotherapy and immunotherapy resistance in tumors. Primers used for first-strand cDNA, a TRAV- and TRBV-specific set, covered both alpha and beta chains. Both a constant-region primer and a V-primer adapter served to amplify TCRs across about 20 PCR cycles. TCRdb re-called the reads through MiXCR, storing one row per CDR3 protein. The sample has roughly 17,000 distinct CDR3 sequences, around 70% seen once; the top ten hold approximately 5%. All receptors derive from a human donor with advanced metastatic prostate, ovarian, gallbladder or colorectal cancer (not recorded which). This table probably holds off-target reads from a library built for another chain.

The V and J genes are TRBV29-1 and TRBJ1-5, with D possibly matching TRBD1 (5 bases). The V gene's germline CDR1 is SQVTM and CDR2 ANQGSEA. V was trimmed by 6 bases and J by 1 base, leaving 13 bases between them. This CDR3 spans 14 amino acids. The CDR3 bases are TGCAGCGTCGCGGCGGCAGGGAGCAATCAGCCCCAGCATTTT. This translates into CSVAAAGSNQPQHF. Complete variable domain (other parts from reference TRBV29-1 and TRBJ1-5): SAVISQKPSRDICQRGTSLTIQCQVDSQVTMMFWYRQQPGQSLTLIATANQGSEATYESGFVIDKFPISRPNLTFSTLTVSNMSPEDSSIYLCSVAAAGSNQPQHFGDGTRLSIL.

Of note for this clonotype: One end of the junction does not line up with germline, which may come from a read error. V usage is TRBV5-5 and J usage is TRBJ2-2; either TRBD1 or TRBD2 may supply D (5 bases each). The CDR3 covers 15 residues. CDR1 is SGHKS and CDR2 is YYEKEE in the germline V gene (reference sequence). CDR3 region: CASSLGTDYTGELYF. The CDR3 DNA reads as TGTGCCAGCAGCTTAGGGACCGACTACACCGGGGAGCTGTATTTT.

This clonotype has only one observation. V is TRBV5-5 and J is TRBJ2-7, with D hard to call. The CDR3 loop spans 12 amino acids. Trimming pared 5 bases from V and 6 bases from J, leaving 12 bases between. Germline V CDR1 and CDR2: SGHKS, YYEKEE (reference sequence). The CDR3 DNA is TGTGCCAGCAGACGATCCGGCGGCGAGCAGTACTTC. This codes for CASRRSGGEQYF.

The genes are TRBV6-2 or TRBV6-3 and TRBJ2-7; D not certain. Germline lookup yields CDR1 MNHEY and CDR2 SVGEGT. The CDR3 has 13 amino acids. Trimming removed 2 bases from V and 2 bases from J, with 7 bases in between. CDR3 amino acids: CASSYKGPYEQYF. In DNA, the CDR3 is TGTGCCAGCAGTTACAAGGGCCCCTACGAGCAGTACTTC.

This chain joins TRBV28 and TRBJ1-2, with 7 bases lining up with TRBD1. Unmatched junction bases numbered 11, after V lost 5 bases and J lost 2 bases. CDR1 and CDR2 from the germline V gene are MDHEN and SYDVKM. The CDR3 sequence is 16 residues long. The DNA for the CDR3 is TGTGCCAGCAGTCCGACCGCAGGGGGACCAAACTATGGCTACACCTTC. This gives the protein CASSPTAGGPNYGYTF.

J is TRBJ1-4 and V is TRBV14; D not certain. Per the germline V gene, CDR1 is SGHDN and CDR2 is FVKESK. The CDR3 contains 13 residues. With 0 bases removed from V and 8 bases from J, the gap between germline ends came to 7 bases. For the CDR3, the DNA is TGTGCCAGCAGCCAAGACCCCGTGGAAAAACTGTTTTTT. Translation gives CASSQDPVEKLFF. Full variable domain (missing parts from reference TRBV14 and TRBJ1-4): EAGVTQFPSHSVIEKGQTVTLRCDPISGHDNLYWYRRVMGKEIKFLLHFVKESKQDESGMPNNRFLAERTGGTYSTLKVQPAELEDSGVYFCASSQDPVEKLFFGSGTQLSVL.

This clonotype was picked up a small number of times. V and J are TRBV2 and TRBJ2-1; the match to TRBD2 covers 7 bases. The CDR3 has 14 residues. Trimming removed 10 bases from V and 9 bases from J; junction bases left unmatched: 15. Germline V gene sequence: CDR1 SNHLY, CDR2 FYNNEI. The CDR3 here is CATARDYSSGEQFF. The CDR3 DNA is TGTGCCACAGCCCGGGACTATTCATCAGGTGAGCAGTTCTTC.

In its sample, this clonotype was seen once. The CDR3 protein is CASSPTGTPYEQYF. CDR3 sequence (DNA): TGTGCCAGCAGTCCGACAGGGACCCCCTACGAGCAGTACTTC. The chain joins TRBV6-1 to TRBJ2-7, with 7 bases aligning to TRBD1. CDR3 size: 14 residues. J lost 2 bases, V lost 5 bases, and 6 bases had no gene match. From germline, CDR1 is MNHNS and CDR2 SASEGT.